The 21 T cell receptor beta chains presented below share a single source sample, sequenced in a study of Tregs in tolerant kidney transplant recipients (dated by TCRdb to the late 2010s). The time point tag for this specimen amounts to: blood sample drawn before combined kidney and bone marrow transplant. Libraries were constructed by the immunoSEQ multiplex PCR assay. What TCRdb holds here is the immuneACCESS table cut down to in-frame rearrangements. Part of the clones is not present; checked against another copy, under half of the missing clones reflect an unresolved V gene, and the others are unexplained. Within this sample are some 66,000 clones, with approximately 92% of them counted one time only. The ten largest clones capture roughly 11% of the sample. The input for sequencing was CD8+ T cells from blood, taken before the transplant. These receptors all stem from a human donor who received a combined kidney and bone marrow transplant.

The rearrangement links TRBV28 to TRBJ1-4, with 9 bases fitting TRBD1. The V and J ends lost 5 bases and 6 bases, in that order; junction bases with no gene match: 16. Germline V gene lookup returns CDR1 MDHEN and CDR2 SYDVKM. The CDR3 covers 18 residues. The CDR3 bases are TGTGCCAGCAGTCTAGACCTCCGAGAACAGGGGGCGGATGAAAAACTGTTTTTT. Its protein product is CASSLDLREQGADEKLFF.

Comment on this clone: Other nucleotide sequences from this sample produce the same CDR3. J is TRBJ2-1 and V is TRBV19; no reliable D call. Between the trimmed V and J ends, which lost 5 bases and 7 bases, there was a span of 6 bases. There are 11 residues in the CDR3. Germline V gene data show CDR1 as LNHDA and CDR2 as SQIVND (reference sequence). CDR3 DNA sequence: TGTGCCAGTAGTCCCGGTAATGAGCAGTTCTTC. Its translation: CASSPGNEQFF. The whole variable domain, filled in from reference TRBV19 and TRBJ2-1, reads DGGITQSPKYLFRKEGQNVTLSCEQNLNHDAMYWYRQDPGQGLRLIYYSQIVNDFQKGDIAEGYSVSREKKESFPLTVTSAQKNPTAFYLCASSPGNEQFFGPGTRLTVL.

The chain employs TRBV27 and TRBJ1-1, with TRBD1 matching over 10 bases. V dropped 5 bases and J dropped 3; count of bases not matched to a gene: 15. Germline CDR1 and CDR2: MNHEY and SMNVEV (reference sequence). This CDR3 is 18 amino acids long. CDR3 amino acids: CASSTNTIDGQGDTEAFF. The CDR3 DNA reads as TGTGCCAGCAGTACCAACACCATCGACGGACAGGGGGACACTGAAGCTTTCTTT.

The J gene is TRBJ2-5, the V gene TRBV5-4; a possible D gene is TRBD1 (5 bases). This CDR3 contains 14 residues. V was cut by 0 bases and J by 2 bases, with 8 bases left in between. CDR1 and CDR2 from the germline V gene are SGHNT and YYREEE (reference sequence). CDR3 nucleotides: TGTGCCAGCAGCTTGGGACAGAAACAAGAGACCCAGTACTTC. It is translated as CASSLGQKQETQYF.

This clone was seen just once. Germline is not matched at one junction end, which may reflect a read error. Other nucleotide sequences in the sample specify the same CDR3. The chain joins TRBV25-1 to TRBJ1-6, with 9 bases that match TRBD1. Germline V gene lookup returns CDR1 MGHDK and CDR2 SYGVNS. This CDR3 has 15 residues. As DNA, the CDR3 is TGTGCCAGCAGTCGGACAGGGGAGGGCAATTCCCCCCTCCACTTT. Translating gives CASSRTGEGNSPLHF.

CDR3 coding DNA: TGTGCCAGCAGCTTAGGCTTCAGGACAGGGGGAGATGAGCAGTTCTTC. Amino acid sequence: CASSLGFRTGGDEQFF. V usage is TRBV13 and J usage is TRBJ2-1; 10 bases are a match to TRBD1. The CDR3 spans 16 residues. The J segment lost 8 bases and the V segment lost 0 bases, leaving 7 bases of the junction unmatched. The germline gives CDR1 PRHDT, CDR2 FYEKMQ (reference sequence).

The J gene is TRBJ2-5, the V gene TRBV28; TRBD2 aligns across 8 bases. V shed 2 bases, J shed 2 bases, and the junction held 19 bases outside the gene matches. The V gene's germline CDR1 is MDHEN and CDR2 SYDVKM. The CDR3 consists of 20 residues. CDR3 in amino acids: CASSLIPSSEMASGQETQYF. The CDR3 DNA sequence: TGTGCCAGCAGTTTAATCCCGTCGAGCGAGATGGCTAGCGGGCAAGAGACCCAGTACTTC.

This clone showed up just once. The rearrangement joins TRBV13 to TRBJ2-7; maybe TRBD2 (7 bases). V was trimmed by 5 bases and J by 5 bases, leaving 19 bases between them. The germline CDR1 and CDR2 sequences are PRHDT and FYEKMQ (reference sequence). The CDR3 runs to 15 residues. CDR3 sequence reads: CASSLGRGAVHEQYF. CDR3 bases: TGTGCCAGCAGCCTCGGACGGGGGGCCGTCCACGAGCAGTACTTC.

The chain combines TRBV5-6 with TRBJ2-2, with TRBD2 as a possible D gene (5 bases). V shed 2 bases and J shed 4 bases, with 15 bases lying between them. The length of the CDR3 is 16 residues. Germline V CDR1 and CDR2: SGHDT, YYEEEE. The CDR3 here is CASSLFVGEATGELFF. CDR3 coding DNA: TGTGCCAGCAGCTTATTTGTGGGAGAAGCCACCGGGGAGCTGTTTTTT.

The chain carries TRBV10-3 and TRBJ2-7; 7 nucleotides agree with TRBD2. V gave up 3 bases and J gave up 1 base; unmatched junction bases: 6. This CDR3 contains 15 residues. Germline lookup yields CDR1 ENHRY and CDR2 SYGVKD. The CDR3 DNA reads TGTGCCATCAGTGATCCGACTAGCCTGTCCTACGAGCAGTACTTC. This sequence encodes CAISDPTSLSYEQYF.

The sample holds a few counts of this clone. The rearrangement joins TRBV29-1 to TRBJ1-1, with 8 positions matching TRBD1. The CDR3 is made up of 15 amino acids. Germline loops: CDR1 SQVTM, CDR2 ANQGSEA. V trimming: 0 bases; J trimming: 4 bases; junction bases outside the gene matches: 7. CDR3 nucleotide sequence: TGCAGCGTTGAAGATCATGGTACAGGGGGCACTGAAGCTTTCTTT. It encodes CSVEDHGTGGTEAFF.

This chain uses TRBV4-3 with TRBJ1-5; D is ambiguous. CDR1 LGHNA and CDR2 YSLEER come from the germline V gene. The V end lost 0 bases, the J end lost 4 bases, and 10 bases lay between the germline ends. The CDR3 has 15 residues. CDR3: CASSQELKSNQPQHF. In DNA, the CDR3 is TGCGCCAGCAGCCAAGAACTTAAGAGTAATCAGCCCCAGCATTTT.

The chain links TRBV30 to TRBJ1-1; D is perhaps TRBD1 (5 bases). The CDR3 has 14 residues. The V end was cut by 3 bases, the J end by 1 base, with 12 bases between. From germline, CDR1 is GTSNPN and CDR2 SVGIG (reference sequence). The CDR3 here is CAWSPGGANTEAFF. The CDR3 nucleotides are TGTGCCTGGAGCCCCGGCGGGGCGAACACTGAAGCTTTCTTT.

The rearrangement joins TRBV4-2 to TRBJ2-3; D is ambiguous. Germline V gene lookup returns CDR1 LGHNA and CDR2 YNFKEQ. The ends were cut back, 0 bases at V and 0 bases at J, with 7 bases in the middle. The length of the CDR3 is 15 residues. CDR3 in DNA: TGTGCCAGCAGCCAAGATTGGCCCAGCACAGATACGCAGTATTTT. Its protein product is CASSQDWPSTDTQYF.

The chain carries TRBV4-2 and TRBJ2-7, with D possibly TRBD2 on 6 matching bases. Germline V gene sequence: CDR1 LGHNA, CDR2 YNFKEQ. V was pared by 0 bases and J by 4 bases, with 16 bases between. The CDR3 is made up of 16 amino acids. This CDR3 reads CASSQERGLPFYEQYF. CDR3 coding DNA: TGTGCCAGCAGCCAAGAGAGGGGACTGCCTTTTTACGAGCAGTACTTC.

This clone appeared once. V is TRBV7-9 and J is TRBJ2-3; TRBD2 matches at 8 bases. This CDR3 contains 16 residues. Unmatched junction bases numbered 10, after V lost 6 bases and J lost 2 bases. Germline V gene sequence: CDR1 SEHNR, CDR2 FQNEAQ (reference sequence). CDR3 bases: TGTGCCAGCAGTCCCTGGACGGGAGGGATCACAGATACGCAGTATTTT. Its protein product is CASSPWTGGITDTQYF.

The chain has TRBV7-3 and TRBJ2-7; a weak D match, TRBD2 (5 bases). Trimming cost V 8 bases and J 0 bases, with 11 bases left between them. Germline values: CDR1 SGHTA, CDR2 FQGTGA. This CDR3 comprises 13 residues. CDR3 DNA: TGTGCCAGCGGAACCGGGAACTCCTACGAGCAGTACTTC. It yields the protein CASGTGNSYEQYF. The whole variable domain, remainder taken from reference TRBV7-3 and TRBJ2-7, is GAGVSQTPSNKVTEKGKYVELRCDPISGHTALYWYRQSLGQGPEFLIYFQGTGAADDSGLPNDRFFAVRPEGSVSTLKIQRTERGDSAVYLCASGTGNSYEQYFGPGTRLTVT.

The chain uses TRBV27 and TRBJ2-5; 13 nucleotides line up with TRBD2. The germline gives CDR1 MNHEY, CDR2 SMNVEV (reference sequence). V lost 4 bases to trimming and J lost 5 bases; unmatched junction nucleotides: 7. This CDR3 comprises 16 residues. CDR3 DNA: TGTGCCAGCAGTTGGACTAGCGGGAGATTCGGGGAGACCCAGTACTTC. It yields the protein CASSWTSGRFGETQYF.

The chain uses TRBV4-2 and TRBJ2-1, with 7 positions matching TRBD2. The germline V gene has CDR1 LGHNA and CDR2 YNFKEQ. V was clipped by 0 bases and J by 7 bases; unmatched bases: 15. This CDR3 is built from 18 residues. CDR3 sequence reads: CASSQEGTTSFWANEQFF. DNA for the CDR3: TGTGCCAGCAGCCAAGAAGGGACTACCAGCTTTTGGGCTAATGAGCAGTTCTTC.

This chain links TRBV9 with TRBJ2-1; 8 positions agree with TRBD2. The germline CDR1 and CDR2 sequences are SGDLS and YYNGEE. The V and J ends lost 2 bases and 0 bases, in that order; junction bases with no gene match: 7. The CDR3 spans 17 residues. DNA for the CDR3: TGTGCCAGCAGCGTTCGACGGGAGGGGAGCTCCTACAATGAGCAGTTCTTC. This sequence encodes CASSVRREGSSYNEQFF.

This clone was found once. The V and J genes are TRBV19 and TRBJ2-3; D unclear. Germline CDR1 reads LNHDA; CDR2 reads SQIVND (reference sequence). The CDR3 extends over 15 amino acids. V lost 3 bases and J lost 2, with 12 bases in between. The CDR3 protein is CASSIGPTYTDTQYF. The CDR3 nucleotides are TGTGCCAGTAGTATCGGTCCAACCTACACAGATACGCAGTATTTT.